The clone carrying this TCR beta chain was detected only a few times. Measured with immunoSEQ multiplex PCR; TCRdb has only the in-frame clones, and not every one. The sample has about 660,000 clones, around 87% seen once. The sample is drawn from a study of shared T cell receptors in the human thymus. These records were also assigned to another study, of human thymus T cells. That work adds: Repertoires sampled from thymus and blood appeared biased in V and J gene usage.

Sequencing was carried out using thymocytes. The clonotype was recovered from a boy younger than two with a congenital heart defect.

For the CDR3, the DNA is TGTGCTAGTGGTATTACAGGGCCGGGGAACACTGAAGCTTTCTTT. Its translation: CASGITGPGNTEAFF. The chain has TRBV12-5 and TRBJ1-1; perhaps TRBD1 as D (6 bases). Trimming left V 5 bases short and J 1 base short, with 14 bases between. Germline V lookup: CDR1 LGHNT, CDR2 FRNRAP. The CDR3 runs to 15 residues.